This T cell receptor beta chain originates from a study of shared clonotypes between healthy human individuals. Background on the study: Serving as donors were two women and three men, whose ages spanned 18 to 49.

The ends were cut back, 6 bases at V and 4 bases at J, with 12 bases in the middle. Germline loops: CDR1 MDHEN, CDR2 SYDVKM. The CDR3 contains 13 residues. Measured with immunoSEQ multiplex PCR; TCRdb has only the in-frame clones, and not every one. Among approximately 500,000 clones listed, around 85% were seen once. This clone was observed at least ten times. This sequence was found in a woman aged 40 to 55 in good health. Some clones in this sample may be carry-over from other donors' samples. Sequencing input: PBMCs. This chain links TRBV28 with TRBJ1-2; D ambiguous. This CDR3 reads CASRLHAGYGYTF. The CDR3 nucleotides are TGTGCCAGCAGGCTACATGCGGGCTATGGCTACACCTTC.